Listed below are T cell receptor beta chains from one sample, sequenced in a study of blood T cell repertoires in COVID-19. Repertoires were generated with immunoSEQ multiplex PCR, while TCRdb's copy carries only in-frame clones and drops some. The table shows 40,000 or so clones, with about 91% occurring only once. The sample comprised peripheral blood. These TCRs come from a human donor in a cohort sampled during active COVID-19. CDR3s include the opening cysteine and the closing phenylalanine or tryptophan. A D gene is named only where the DNA matches it firmly. Where a row states a size, it is once, few, many or the class of an expanded clone; other rows omit it.

clone size	D gene	V gene	J gene	CDR3 protein	CDR3 DNA
-	-	TRBV30	TRBJ2-1	CAWNGDSYNEQFF	TGTGCCTGGAACGGGGATTCCTACAATGAGCAGTTCTTC
-	-	TRBV19	TRBJ1-5	CASSKGQINQPQHF	TGTGCCAGTAGTAAAGGACAGATCAATCAGCCCCAGCATTTT
-	TRBD1	TRBV19	TRBJ1-4	CASSISGTVTNEKLFF	TGTGCCAGTAGTATTTCCGGGACAGTCACTAATGAAAAACTGTTTTTT
-	TRBD2	TRBV4-2	TRBJ2-1	CASTRSGEVAGGSYNEQFF	TGTGCCAGCACCCGGTCAGGGGAGGTAGCGGGGGGCTCCTACAATGAGCAGTTCTTC
-	-	TRBV5-1	TRBJ2-7	CASSLGTSTYEQYF	TGCGCCAGCAGCTTGGGTACCTCTACCTACGAGCAGTACTTC
-	-	TRBV9	TRBJ2-7	CASSVGFSTDYEQYF	TGTGCCAGCAGCGTAGGTTTTAGCACGGACTACGAGCAGTACTTC
-	TRBD1	TRBV6-5	TRBJ1-2	CATTRGQGIYGYTF	TGTGCCACCACCCGGGGACAGGGTATCTATGGCTACACCTTC
-	-	TRBV9	TRBJ1-2	CASSVEPDGNYGYTF	TGTGCCAGCAGCGTAGAGCCCGACGGGAACTATGGCTACACCTTC
-	TRBD1	TRBV27	TRBJ1-1	CASSLRPGQGVATEAFF	TGTGCCAGCAGTTTACGTCCGGGACAGGGTGTGGCCACTGAAGCTTTCTTT
-	TRBD1	TRBV27	TRBJ2-7	CASSFRLKDRGYEQYF	TGTGCCAGCAGTTTTAGATTGAAGGACAGGGGTTACGAGCAGTACTTC
-	TRBD1	TRBV19	TRBJ2-7	CASSIVGQIPLLEQYF	TGTGCCAGTAGTATCGTGGGACAGATACCCCTTTTGGAGCAGTACTTC
-	TRBD2	TRBV9	TRBJ2-7	CASSVGLAGTYEQYF	TGTGCCAGCAGCGTCGGACTAGCGGGTACCTACGAGCAGTACTTC
-	-	TRBV11-2	TRBJ1-4	CASSFIGGNGKLFF	TGTGCCAGCAGTTTTATAGGGGGTAACGGAAAACTGTTTTTT
-	-	TRBV7-2	TRBJ1-4	CASSLARREKLFF	TGTGCCAGCAGCTTAGCGCGCCGTGAAAAACTGTTTTTT
-	-	TRBV5-5	TRBJ1-2	CASSFPGALGYTF	TGTGCCAGCAGCTTCCCAGGGGCGTTGGGCTACACCTTC
-	TRBD2	TRBV10-3	TRBJ2-1	CAITGLAGDEQLF	TGTGCCATTACGGGACTAGCGGGCGATGAGCAGCTCTTC
once	-	TRBV5-1	TRBJ2-5	CASSLMDTRQETQYF	TGCGCCAGCAGCTTGATGGACACCAGACAAGAGACCCAGTACTTC
-	TRBD1	TRBV5-1	TRBJ1-2	CASSSRQGELGYTF	TGCGCCAGCAGTTCAAGACAGGGCGAGTTAGGCTACACCTTC
-	TRBD1	TRBV16	TRBJ1-6	CASSREGAGNSPLHF	TGTGCCAGCAGCCGAGAGGGGGCGGGGAATTCACCCCTCCACTTT
-	-	TRBV7-9	TRBJ2-3	CASSLGDSAGTQYF	TGTGCCAGCAGCTTAGGGGATAGCGCGGGAACGCAGTATTTT
-	TRBD2	TRBV20-1	TRBJ2-1	CSASLNGLAGEGEQFF	TGCAGTGCTAGTCTCAATGGACTAGCGGGAGAGGGTGAGCAGTTCTTC
-	TRBD1	TRBV4-1	TRBJ1-6	CASSWGQGDIYNSPLHF	TGCGCCAGCAGCTGGGGCCAGGGGGACATCTATAATTCACCCCTCCACTTT
-	TRBD1	TRBV10-3	TRBJ1-2	CAISEGQGRGYTF	TGTGCCATCAGTGAGGGACAGGGGCGCGGCTACACCTTC
-	-	TRBV14	TRBJ2-7	CASSQLGRGYEQYF	TGTGCCAGCAGCCAGCTTGGCAGGGGCTACGAGCAGTACTTC
few	TRBD1	TRBV10-3	TRBJ2-2	CAISDRDRNTGELFF	TGTGCCATCAGTGATAGGGACAGAAACACCGGGGAGCTGTTTTTT
few	-	TRBV5-1	TRBJ2-7	CASSLIQGSYEQYF	TGCGCCAGCAGCCTCATACAGGGCTCCTACGAGCAGTACTTC
-	-	TRBV30	TRBJ1-1	CAWIFKQMNTEAFF	TGTGCCTGGATATTTAAACAGATGAACACTGAAGCTTTCTTT
-	-	TRBV9	TRBJ2-5	CASSPRRGTRGETQYF	TGTGCCAGCAGCCCCCGTCGAGGCACTAGGGGGGAGACCCAGTACTTC
-	TRBD1	TRBV5-1	TRBJ2-3	CASSMDRSSTDTQYF	TGCGCCAGCAGCATGGACAGGTCTAGCACAGATACGCAGTATTTT
-	-	TRBV4-2	TRBJ2-7	CASSQEGHPGDEQYF	TGTGCCAGCAGCCAAGAGGGACACCCAGGGGACGAGCAGTACTTC
-	TRBD2	TRBV11-2	TRBJ2-7	CASSLEWGGPYEQYF	TGTGCCAGCAGCTTAGAATGGGGGGGTCCCTACGAGCAGTACTTC